Below are 8 T cell receptor beta chains sequenced from a single sample in a study of PD-1 blockade in classical Hodgkin lymphoma (dated by TCRdb to about 2020). Library construction relied on the immunoSEQ multiplex PCR assay. TCRdb mirrors the immuneACCESS table, restricted to in-frame sequences. Some clones are absent from its copies; in checked studies, under half trace to an unresolved V gene, and the reason for the others is unknown. In all, the sample holds more than 85,000 clones, and around nine tenths of those were seen once. The ten top clones hold approximately 2.5% of the sample. This specimen's time point label, per the study, means: cycle 2 day 1 (C2D1) of nivolumab. Every trial patient had relapsed following autologous stem cell transplantation, and prior brentuximab vedotin exposure was what differed among cohorts A, B and C. The material was peripheral blood mononuclear cells (PBMCs), obtained before the second cycle of nivolumab. These receptors came from a human donor with classical Hodgkin lymphoma.

The chain carries TRBV10-3 and TRBJ2-5, with 9 bases that match TRBD2. Germline V CDR1 and CDR2: ENHRY, SYGVKD. The CDR3 spans 14 residues. The V gene end was trimmed by 4 bases and the J gene end by 5 bases; junction bases not matched to a gene: 5. DNA for the CDR3: TGTGCCATCAGTGGTAGCGGGAGTGTGGAGACCCAGTACTTC. Its translation is CAISGSGSVETQYF.

The J gene is TRBJ2-1, the V gene TRBV27; D tentatively reads TRBD1 or TRBD2 (6 bases each). CDR1 and CDR2 (germline): MNHEY, SMNVEV (reference sequence). Trimming cost V 5 bases and J 0 bases, with 17 bases left between them. The CDR3 loop spans 17 amino acids. The CDR3 is CASSGGGGPSSYNEQFF. The CDR3, as DNA: TGTGCCAGCAGTGGTGGAGGGGGGCCGAGCTCCTACAATGAGCAGTTCTTC.

This CDR3 is CAWSVQAGELFF. For the CDR3, the DNA is TGTGCCTGGAGTGTACAGGCCGGGGAGCTGTTTTTT. The chain joins TRBV30 to TRBJ2-2, with D possibly being TRBD1 (5 bases). Trimming removed 0 bases at V and 6 bases at J, with 5 bases between. Germline V CDR1 and CDR2: GTSNPN, SVGIG (reference sequence). The CDR3 has 12 amino acids.

This chain links TRBV7-9 with TRBJ2-3; 8 bases match TRBD2. Germline CDR1 and CDR2: SEHNR and FQNEAQ (reference sequence). This CDR3 spans 17 amino acids. V was pared by 0 bases and J by 5 bases, with 10 bases of the junction left unmatched. The CDR3 sequence is CASSLARSGSSGDTQYF. CDR3 nucleotide sequence: TGTGCCAGCAGCTTAGCGCGGAGCGGGAGCTCGGGAGATACGCAGTATTTT.

The chain employs TRBV7-2 and TRBJ1-2, with D tentatively TRBD1 (6 bases). The CDR3 is made up of 15 amino acids. Deletions cut 5 bases from V and 3 bases from J, with 16 bases between. The V gene's germline CDR1 is SGHTA and CDR2 FQGNSA. CDR3 in amino acids: CASSHLPPGDYGYTF. As DNA, the CDR3 is TGTGCCAGCAGCCACTTACCCCCAGGGGACTATGGCTACACCTTC.

This clone was seen more than once but under ten times. V gene TRBV4-1 combines with J gene TRBJ2-1, with a possible D match to TRBD2 (5 bases). Germline CDR1 reads MGHRA; CDR2 reads YSYEKL. The CDR3 extends over 15 amino acids. V lost 5 bases and J 6 bases, leaving 17 bases between the germline ends. The DNA for the CDR3 is TGCGCCAGCAGCTTACAGTTTCGCCGGGGCAATGAGCAGTTCTTC. Its translation is CASSLQFRRGNEQFF.

The J gene is TRBJ1-1, the V gene TRBV7-9; 9 positions agree with TRBD1. Per germline, CDR1 SEHNR and CDR2 FQNEAQ (reference sequence). The length of the CDR3 is 15 residues. Trimming removed 5 bases from V and 9 bases from J; junction bases left unmatched: 13. The CDR3 DNA reads as TGTGCCAGCAGCAACCTACAGGGGGCGAAGGTTAAAGCTTTCTTT. It encodes CASSNLQGAKVKAFF.

The rearrangement uses TRBV13 and TRBJ2-5; 9 bases line up with TRBD2. Trimming took 5 bases from V and 1 from J; bases not matched to a gene: 5. Germline assignment: CDR1 PRHDT and CDR2 FYEKMQ (reference sequence). The CDR3 extends over 15 amino acids. The CDR3 protein is CASSVAGDRQETQYF. The CDR3, as DNA: TGTGCCAGCAGCGTAGCGGGAGATCGCCAAGAGACCCAGTACTTC.